This TCR beta chain was documented in a study of human T cells and chemical hapten exposure. Study conclusions and caveats: DPC sensitization produced no change in TCRs with frequency above 1 in 1000.

The length of the CDR3 is 15 residues. From germline, CDR1 is SGHAT and CDR2 FQNNGV. V lost 1 base to trimming and J lost 3 bases, with 7 bases between them. Blood, whole and unfractionated, served as the source for total RNA extraction. With regard to this clonotype: Its antigen is not known.

As the library was built, unique molecular identifiers were attached to individual cDNA molecules. TCRdb re-analysed the reads in MiXCR, keeping a single row per CDR3 protein. The table records about 120,000 distinct CDR3 sequences, 8.5% to 9% of them present only once. The rearrangement uses TRBV11-2 and TRBJ1-6; D not certain. The sequenced material came from whole blood. This clonotype was sampled from a human donor in good health. Some clones in this sample may be carry-over from other donors' samples. DNA of the CDR3: TGTGCCAGCAGCTTAGGAGTTAACTATAATTCACCCCTCCACTTT. Translated: CASSLGVNYNSPLHF.